Sequencing of this TCR beta chain was carried out in a study of siplizumab effects on memory and regulatory T cells. Notes on the study in general: Unstimulated naive T cells seemed to show more diversity than memory cells did, and they also seemed to be among the major contributors to the alloresponse.

Every sample had about 9.3 x 10^4 of its TCR templates assayed. The assay was immunoSEQ multiplex PCR, and TCRdb's table has in-frame clones only and misses some. The data contain 100,000 or so clones, approximately 94% of them singletons. This clone was recorded only once. Its antigen is undetermined. Trimming took 4 bases from V and 3 from J, leaving 14 bases between them. This CDR3 contains 15 residues. Looked up from germline, CDR1 is SGHRS and CDR2 is YFSETQ. The sample taken for sequencing was non-Treg CD4+ T cells sorted from blood. This clonotype originated in a human donor in good health. The chain has TRBV5-1 and TRBJ1-3; TRBD1 is a possible D gene (6 bases). CDR3 coding DNA: TGCGCCAGCAGCCCACAGGGCCGAGATGGAAACACCATATATTTT. As protein: CASSPQGRDGNTIYF.